The clone carrying this T cell receptor beta chain showed up just a few times. The length of the CDR3 is 14 residues. The germline V gene encodes CDR1 MNHEY and CDR2 SVGAGI. The V end was cut by 6 bases, the J end by 5 bases, with 14 bases between. This specimen belongs to a study of blood T cell repertoires in COVID-19. Study as a whole: Italy, Spain and the United States were the sources of the convalescent and acute COVID-19 samples. PBMCs, B-cell-depleted T cells, or T cells provided the cDNA or gDNA that made up the material.

Per the study methods: Amplified reference gene primers provided the basis for estimating nucleated cell counts. Sequencing was performed with immunoSEQ multiplex PCR; in TCRdb, only in-frame clones are kept and a portion is missing. V and J calls and clone size are given by that table; D and trimming were obtained from the DNA. The sample has roughly 360,000 clones; approximately 80% are singletons. The sequence derives from a human donor with acute or convalescent COVID-19. The donor label of this sample is uncertain. Sequencing used peripheral blood. The chain employs TRBV6-5 and TRBJ1-5; possibly TRBD1 for D (6 bases). As DNA, the CDR3 is TGTGCCAGCAGAGGGATTTCAGGGGATCAGCCCCAGCATTTT. It is translated as CASRGISGDQPQHF.